The subject of this entry is one T cell receptor beta chain. The CDR3 length is 16 residues. V was pared by 2 bases and J by 2 bases, with 12 bases between. Germline V gene lookup returns CDR1 SGHTA and CDR2 FQGNSA. Libraries were prepared by immunoSEQ multiplex PCR; TCRdb keeps only in-frame clonotypes and omits some of them. The repertoire has roughly 56,000 clones, around nine tenths of them found once; the top ten carry about 0.63%. These data are taken from a study of OX40 agonist ivuxolimab in advanced cancers. At the level of the study: Those treated in dose escalation had hepatocellular carcinoma, melanoma, renal cell cancer or head and neck cancer. Participants could have had prior anti-PD-1, anti-PD-L1 or anti-CTLA-4 therapy, and around 40% had some.

This clonotype originated in an adult with an advanced solid tumor such as melanoma, head and neck, liver or kidney cancer. The chain couples TRBV7-2 to TRBJ2-2; no clear D. Sequenced material: CD4+ or CD8+ T cells sorted from blood, taken in a trial of the OX40 agonist ivuxolimab. Here the CDR3 DNA reads TGTGCCAGCAGCTTAACTCGACTCCTTAACACCGGGGAGCTGTTTTTT. Protein product: CASSLTRLLNTGELFF.